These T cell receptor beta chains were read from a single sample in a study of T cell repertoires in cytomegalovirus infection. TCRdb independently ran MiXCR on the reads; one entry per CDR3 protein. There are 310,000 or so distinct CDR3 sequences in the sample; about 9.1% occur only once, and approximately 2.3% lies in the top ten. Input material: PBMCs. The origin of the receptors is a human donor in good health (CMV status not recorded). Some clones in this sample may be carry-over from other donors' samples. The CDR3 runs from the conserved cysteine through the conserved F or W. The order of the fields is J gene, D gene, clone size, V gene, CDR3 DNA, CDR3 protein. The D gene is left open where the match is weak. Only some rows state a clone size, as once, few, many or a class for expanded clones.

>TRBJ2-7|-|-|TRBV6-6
TGTGCCAGCAGAGAAACCTACGAGCAGTACTTC
CASRETYEQYF
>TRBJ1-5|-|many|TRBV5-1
TGCGCCAGCAGCCTCAAAGAGGCAGGTCCTAATCAGCCCCAGCATTTT
CASSLKEAGPNQPQHF
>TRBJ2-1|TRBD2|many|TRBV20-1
TGCAGTGCTAGTCCCGGGGGGGCGGGGGGGCGCGACAATGAGCAGTTCTTC
CSASPGGAGGRDNEQFF
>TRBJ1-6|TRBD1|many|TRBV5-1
TGCGCCAGCAGCCGTAGTGAAGGGGGCGGGTCACCCCTCCACTTT
CASSRSEGGGSPLHF
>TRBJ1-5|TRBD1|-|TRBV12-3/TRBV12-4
TGTGCCAGCATGACCACAGGGGGCTCTCAGCCCCAGCATTTT
CASMTTGGSQPQHF
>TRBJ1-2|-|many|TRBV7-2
TGTGCCAGCAGCCCCCAGTTTAACTATGGCTACACCTTC
CASSPQFNYGYTF
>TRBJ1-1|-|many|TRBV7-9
TGTGCCAGCAGCTTAGCATTATACATGAACACTGAAGCTTTCTTT
CASSLALYMNTEAFF
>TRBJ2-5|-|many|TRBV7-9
TGTGCCAGCAGCCAGGACCGGCAAGAGACCCAGTACTTC
CASSQDRQETQYF
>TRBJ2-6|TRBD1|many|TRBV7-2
TGTGCCAGCAGCTTAGCGCGTCGGGACAGTTTGTCTGGGGCCAACGTCCTGACTTTC
CASSLARRDSLSGANVLTF
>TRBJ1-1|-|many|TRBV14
TGTGCCAGCAGCCAGCCAGGAGGGGCGAACACTGAAGCTTTCTTT
CASSQPGGANTEAFF
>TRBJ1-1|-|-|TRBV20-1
TGCAGTGCTAGAAACCCGGCCACGAACACTGAAGCTTTCTTT
CSARNPATNTEAFF
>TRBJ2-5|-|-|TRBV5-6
TGTGACAGCAGCTTGTTTCGGACAGACCAAGAGACCCAGTACTTC
CDSSLFRTDQETQYF
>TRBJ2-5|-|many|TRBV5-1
TGCGCCAGCAGCCGGACAGCTGGAGAGACCCAGTACTTC
CASSRTAGETQYF
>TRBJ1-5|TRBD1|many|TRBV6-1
TGTGCCAGCCGGACAGGGATCAATCAGCCCCAGCATTTT
CASRTGINQPQHF
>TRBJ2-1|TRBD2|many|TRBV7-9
TGTGTTTTCACTAGCGGGGTAGACAATGAGCAGTTCTTC
CVFTSGVDNEQFF
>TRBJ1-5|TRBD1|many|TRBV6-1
TGTGCCAGCAGCACCAGGGGGGTTGATCAGCCCCAGCATTTT
CASSTRGVDQPQHF
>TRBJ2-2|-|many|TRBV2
TGTGCCAGCAGTGCCGGGTTTACCGGGGAGCTGTTTTTT
CASSAGFTGELFF
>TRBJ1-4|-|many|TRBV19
TGTGCCACGCTCCGGGGTTTGGGTGAAAAACTGTTTTTT
CATLRGLGEKLFF
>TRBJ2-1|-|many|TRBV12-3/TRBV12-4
TGTGCCAGCAGACCGAGGGACTCCCCGGTGAATGAGCAGTTCTTC
CASRPRDSPVNEQFF
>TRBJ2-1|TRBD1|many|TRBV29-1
TGCAGCGCTGACCGGGACAGGGGGAATGAGCAGTTCTTC
CSADRDRGNEQFF
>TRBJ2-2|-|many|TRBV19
TGTGCCAGTATGGCAGGCGACAACACCGGGGAGCTGTTTTTT
CASMAGDNTGELFF
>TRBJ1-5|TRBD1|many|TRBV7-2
TGTGCCAGCAGCTTCACAGGGGACAATCAGCCCCAGCATTTT
CASSFTGDNQPQHF
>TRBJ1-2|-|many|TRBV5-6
TGTGCCAGCAGCTTGGATGTCAGGGAGCGTCCGGGATATGGCTACACCTTC
CASSLDVRERPGYGYTF
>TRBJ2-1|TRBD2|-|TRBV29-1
TGCAGCGTTGTGGCGGGGGGGGCGAATGAGCAGTTCTTC
CSVVAGGANEQFF
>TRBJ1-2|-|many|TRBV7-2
TGTGCCAGCAGCAACAGGGTAGAGGGCTACACCTTC
CASSNRVEGYTF
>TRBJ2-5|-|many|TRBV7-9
TGTGCCAGCAGCTTTCGGACAGATAAAGAGACCCAGTACTTC
CASSFRTDKETQYF
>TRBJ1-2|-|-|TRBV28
TGTGCCAGCATCGATCTAGAGGGGTATGGCTACACCTTC
CASIDLEGYGYTF
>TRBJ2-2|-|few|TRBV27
TGTGCCAGCAGGCAGGGCTTTCTGGCCGGGGAGCTGTTTTTT
CASRQGFLAGELFF
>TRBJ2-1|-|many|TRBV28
TGTGCCAGCAGTCCCCAAGGGGGGAAGGAAAGCGATGAGCAGTTCTTC
CASSPQGGKESDEQFF
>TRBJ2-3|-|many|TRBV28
TGTGCCAGCAGTGTTATGGTGAGCACAGATACGCAGTATTTT
CASSVMVSTDTQYF
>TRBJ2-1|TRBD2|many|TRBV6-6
TGTGCCAGCATCCCCCCAGCGGGGTCCTACAATGAGCAGTTCTTC
CASIPPAGSYNEQFF
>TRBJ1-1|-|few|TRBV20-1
TGCAGTGCTAGACTCCTACAGGACCACACTGAAGCTTTCTTT
CSARLLQDHTEAFF
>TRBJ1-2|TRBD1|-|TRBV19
TGTGCCAGTACCAGACAGGGGGCGAACTATGGCTACACCTTC
CASTRQGANYGYTF
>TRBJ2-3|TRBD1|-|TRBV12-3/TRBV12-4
TGTGCCAGCAGTTTTTCCCTAAGGACAGGGACTGTCGATACGCAGTATTTT
CASSFSLRTGTVDTQYF
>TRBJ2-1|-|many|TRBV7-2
TGTGCCAGCAGCTTAGAGAGCTCCTACAATGAGCAGTTCTTC
CASSLESSYNEQFF
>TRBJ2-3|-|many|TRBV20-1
TGCAGTGCCTCTACAGGGCTGGGGGATACGCAGTATTTT
CSASTGLGDTQYF
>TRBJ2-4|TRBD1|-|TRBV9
TGTGCCAGCAGCGTAGGGACAGGGGGACGCAAAAACATTCAGTACTTC
CASSVGTGGRKNIQYF
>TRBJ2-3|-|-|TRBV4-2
TGTGCCAGCAGCCAAGATTCAGGACCGAGCGCGGATACGCAGTATTTT
CASSQDSGPSADTQYF
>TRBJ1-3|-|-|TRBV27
TGTGCCAGCAGATCAGGGACCGGAAACACCATATATTTT
CASRSGTGNTIYF